This T cell receptor (beta chain) came from a study of identical twins. Findings and limits, study-wide: For zero-insertion analyses, partial confounding could come from invariant MAIT and iNKT cells. Beta out-of-frame twin sharing showed a weaker excess. The same donors were not followed; conclusions instead depended on cross-sectional statistical analysis.

Of note for this clonotype: The antigen is not known.

The CDR3 consists of 15 residues. Germline CDR1 reads SQVTM; CDR2 reads ANQGSEA. V was pared by 6 bases and J by 0 bases, with 4 bases of the junction left unmatched. TCRdb independently ran MiXCR on the 5' RACE reads; one entry per CDR3 protein. The sample carries about 530,000 distinct CDR3 sequences, approximately 16% recorded once. The same sample was also used in a study of yellow fever vaccine responses in identical twins.

The sequence derives from a woman aged 18-29 years in good health. The V call is TRBV29-1, the J call TRBJ2-3; 12 bases fit TRBD2. The specimen sequenced was CD4+ T cells sorted from blood. The CDR3 coding sequence is TGCAGCGTCGCAGGACTAGCGGGGAGCACAGATACGCAGTATTTT. Translation gives CSVAGLAGSTDTQYF.